The entry below gives a single T cell receptor (beta chain) sequence along with its context. Germline V gene lookup returns CDR1 KGHSH and CDR2 LQKENI. Trimming cost V 0 bases and J 6 bases, with 8 bases left between them. This CDR3 has 14 amino acids. Self-reported history from a screening survey and questionnaire set each donor's cohort. The recovered donors of Cohort 3 showed two negative PCRs, clearance, or symptom resolution. This specimen belongs to a study of blood T cell repertoires in COVID-19. In the original processing: From reference gene primer amplification, estimates of nucleated cell counts were derived. Produced via immunoSEQ multiplex PCR; TCRdb's table is partial and in-frame only. That table is the source of V, J and clone size, and D and trimming were worked out from the DNA. The table lists 390,000 or so clones, under 85% of them singletons.

This TCR was recovered from a woman in her 50s who had recovered from COVID-19. The rearrangement joins TRBV18 to TRBJ2-2; D is uncertain. The sample consisted of PBMCs or T cells enriched from blood (not recorded which). The chain's CDR3 is CASSPPSYAGELFF. DNA of the CDR3: TGTGCCAGCTCACCACCGAGTTACGCCGGGGAGCTGTTTTTT.